This T cell receptor (beta chain) originates from a study of PD-L1 blockade in urothelial cancer. Trimming left V 1 base short and J 3 bases short, with 7 bases between. Germline V lookup: CDR1 LGHNA, CDR2 YSLEER. The CDR3 runs to 13 residues. The repertoire was sequenced with immunoSEQ multiplex PCR; TCRdb's copy has only in-frame clones and lacks some. The sample includes tens of thousands of clones, around 89% of them seen just once. Documented time point: pretreatment peripheral blood. This chain links TRBV4-3 with TRBJ2-7; D gene unclear. The source material was PBMCs, sampled around atezolizumab (anti-PD-L1) treatment. This TCR derives from a man aged 60 to 69 with urothelial cancer. The CDR3 sequence is CASSQVRLYEQYF. CDR3 sequence (DNA): TGCGCCAGCAGCCAAGTGAGGCTCTACGAGCAGTACTTC.